The text below deals with one T cell receptor beta chain. As handled by the study authors: How many nucleated cells were present was estimated from reference gene primer amplification. Assay: immunoSEQ multiplex PCR; the TCRdb copy retains only in-frame clones and omits some. That table supplies the V and J calls and clone size; D and trimming were determined from the DNA. This repertoire shows fewer than 250,000 clones, 75% to 85% found once; its top ten account for approximately 4.8%. The data belong to a study of blood T cell repertoires in COVID-19. Overall study context: From the United States, Italy and Spain came samples of acute and convalescent COVID-19. T cells, B-cell-depleted T cells, or PBMCs supplied cDNA or gDNA.

CDR1 and CDR2 from the germline V gene are SGHRS and YFSETQ. This CDR3 has 16 amino acids. The V gene lost 4 bases and the J gene lost 1 base, with 17 bases spanning the gap. This receptor was obtained from a woman between 65 and 79 years old with acute or convalescent COVID-19. The chain couples TRBV5-1 to TRBJ2-5, with TRBD2 as a possible D gene (6 bases). The sequenced material came from peripheral blood. In DNA, the CDR3 is TGCGCCAGCAGCCCAGGGTGGGGGGTGCTCCAAGAGACCCAGTACTTC. Translation: CASSPGWGVLQETQYF.